A single sample is the source of the 27 T cell receptor beta chains below, sequenced in a study of control samples from healthy donors and cancer patients. The data were produced by immunoSEQ multiplex PCR, yet TCRdb's version contains in-frame clones alone and is incomplete. The sample comprises approximately 35,000 clones, over 85% of which are singletons, and 1.7% rests with the top ten. The sequenced material came from PBMCs. The receptors were sampled from a man aged 35 to 55 with colorectal cancer.

This clone was detected once. This chain connects TRBV9 to TRBJ1-2; D ambiguous. The CDR3 has 11 amino acids. The V end lost 3 bases, the J end lost 6 bases, and 6 bases lay between the germline ends. Germline CDR1 is SGDLS and CDR2 is YYNGEE. Here the CDR3 reads CASSAEDGYTF. CDR3 DNA: TGTGCCAGCAGCGCCGAGGATGGCTACACCTTC.

The chain is built from TRBV30 and TRBJ2-6; D is perhaps TRBD2 (6 bases). The CDR3 contains 15 residues. Germline V CDR1 and CDR2: GTSNPN, SVGIG (reference sequence). The V end lost 2 bases, the J end lost 2 bases, and 10 bases lay between the germline ends. CDR3 nucleotides: TGTGCCTGGAGTCGCGGGAAGACTGGGGCCAACGTCCTGACTTTC. This translates into CAWSRGKTGANVLTF.

This chain links TRBV27 with TRBJ2-5; D is perhaps TRBD2 (7 bases). Germline V gives CDR1 MNHEY, CDR2 SMNVEV (reference sequence). V lost 2 bases to trimming and J lost 4 bases, with 17 bases between them. This CDR3 has 16 amino acids. CDR3 residues: CASSLGLGGPGETQYF. CDR3 nucleotides: TGTGCCAGCAGTTTAGGGCTCGGGGGGCCTGGAGAGACCCAGTACTTC.

The chain combines TRBV2 with TRBJ2-7; D gene uncertain. CDR3 size: 11 residues. Germline V gives CDR1 SNHLY, CDR2 FYNNEI. V shed 6 bases and J shed 5 bases, with 8 bases lying between them. The CDR3 sequence is CASSLHHEQYF. Written as DNA, the CDR3 is TGTGCCAGCAGCCTACACCACGAGCAGTACTTC.

The chain carries TRBV21-1 and TRBJ1-2. TRBV21-1 is flagged as a pseudogene. The CDR3 has 19 amino acids. The CDR3 is CASSIGGWGAIFPSYGYTF. The CDR3 DNA follows: TGTGCCAGCAGCATAGGCGGGTGGGGGGCGATTTTCCCCTCCTATGGCTACACCTTC.

The chain is built from TRBV11-2 and TRBJ1-3; the D gene is possibly TRBD1 (5 bases). Deletions cut 5 bases from V and 2 bases from J, with 25 bases between. This CDR3 comprises 19 residues. Germline V gene sequence: CDR1 SGHAT, CDR2 FQNNGV. The CDR3 DNA reads TGTGCCAGCAGCCCTGCTTTGGGACTAAGGGATCGTGCTGGAAACACCATATATTTT. Translation: CASSPALGLRDRAGNTIYF.

This clone came up once. The chain employs TRBV5-4 and TRBJ1-5; the D gene is possibly TRBD1 (6 bases). Germline values: CDR1 SGHNT, CDR2 YYREEE (reference sequence). The length of the CDR3 is 15 residues. The V and J ends lost 0 bases and 3 bases respectively, with 10 bases between them. The CDR3 reads CASSLGGGNNQPQHF. As DNA, the CDR3 is TGTGCCAGCAGCTTGGGCGGGGGCAACAATCAGCCCCAGCATTTT.

This chain uses TRBV11-2 with TRBJ1-1; possible D gene TRBD1, 6 bases. V lost 8 bases and J lost 3, with 16 bases in between. Germline V lookup: CDR1 SGHAT, CDR2 FQNNGV. The CDR3 is made up of 14 amino acids. CDR3 coding DNA: TGTGCCAGCGGGGCAGGGGCGTTTTACACTGAAGCTTTCTTT. As protein: CASGAGAFYTEAFF.

The chain links TRBV7-3 to TRBJ2-3; a weak D match, TRBD2 (5 bases). Germline V lookup: CDR1 SGHTA, CDR2 FQGTGA. Trimming stripped 1 base from V and 2 bases from J, with 7 bases between. The length of the CDR3 is 14 residues. CDR3 sequence (DNA): TGTGCCAGCAGCTTAAACGGGGTCACAGATACGCAGTATTTT. Encoded protein: CASSLNGVTDTQYF.

V usage is TRBV9 and J usage is TRBJ1-3; possible D gene TRBD1, 5 bases. V gave up 1 base and J gave up 0 bases, with 8 bases separating them. This CDR3 region has 15 residues. The germline gives CDR1 SGDLS, CDR2 YYNGEE. CDR3 residues: CASSVTGFSGNTIYF. CDR3 coding DNA: TGTGCCAGCAGCGTAACAGGATTCTCTGGAAACACCATATATTTT.

This chain links TRBV7-6 with TRBJ2-3; TRBD2 might be the D (5 bases). The CDR3 loop spans 17 amino acids. V lost 1 base to trimming and J lost 0 bases, with 14 bases between them. CDR1 is SGHVS and CDR2 is FNYEAQ in the germline V gene. CDR3: CASSLERSGYSTDTQYF. In DNA form, the CDR3 reads TGTGCCAGCAGCTTAGAGCGGTCGGGGTATAGCACAGATACGCAGTATTTT.

The chain uses TRBV7-2 and TRBJ2-5, with 15 bases fitting TRBD2. The CDR3 is made up of 15 amino acids. The ends lost 7 bases at V and 9 bases at J; junction bases unmatched: 9. In germline, CDR1 is SGHTA, CDR2 FQGNSA. CDR3 sequence reads: CASTWTSGGASPQYF. The CDR3 DNA is TGTGCCAGCACCTGGACTAGCGGGGGGGCCTCTCCCCAGTACTTC.

The chain joins TRBV6-5 to TRBJ1-6; weak D call: TRBD1 (5 bases). V shed 7 bases and J shed 8 bases, with 12 bases lying between them. The CDR3 is 13 residues long. Germline CDR1 is MNHEY and CDR2 is SVGAGI. CDR3 protein: CASKAGVDSPLHF. The CDR3 DNA follows: TGTGCCAGCAAGGCGGGGGTGGATTCACCCCTCCACTTT.

CDR3 bases: TGTGCCAGCAGTTACAGTCCCTTAGCGGGGGGACCCAATGAGCAGTTCTTC. Translating gives CASSYSPLAGGPNEQFF. The gene calls are TRBV6-2 or TRBV6-3 and TRBJ2-1; the match to TRBD2 covers 10 bases. Germline CDR1 reads MNHEY; CDR2 reads SVGEGT. V was pared by 2 bases and J by 6 bases, with 10 bases of the junction left unmatched. The CDR3 runs 17 residues.

Turning to this clone: The junction and the germline gene differ at one end; a read error may be behind it. In DNA form, the CDR3 reads TGCGCCAGCAGCTTAATCTCTGGGACAGGTTCTTTCCTCTTC. It is translated as CASSLISGTGSFLF. The chain recombines TRBV5-1 with TRBJ1-2, with 8 bases matching TRBD1. This CDR3 has 14 residues. Germline CDR1 and CDR2: SGHRS and YFSETQ. The complete variable domain, with remaining parts taken from reference TRBV5-1 and TRBJ1-2, reads KAGVTQTPRYLIKTRGQQVTLSCSPISGHRSVSWYQQTPGQGLQFLFEYFSETQRNKGNFPGRFSGRQFSNSRSEMNVSTLELGDSALYLCASSLISGTGSFLFGSGTRLTVV.

The chain uses TRBV27 and TRBJ2-1, with D possibly called TRBD1 or TRBD2 (6 bases each). The V end was cut by 6 bases, the J end by 2 bases, with 17 bases between. Germline V lookup: CDR1 MNHEY, CDR2 SMNVEV (reference sequence). This CDR3 comprises 16 residues. The DNA of the CDR3 is TGTGCCAGCAGCCCCCGAGGGGGGACCACCTACAATGAGCAGTTCTTC. Translation: CASSPRGGTTYNEQFF.

V is TRBV20-1 and J is TRBJ1-6; D uncertain. The germline V gene encodes CDR1 DFQATT and CDR2 SNEGSKA (reference sequence). Trimming left V 2 bases short and J 9 bases short, with 5 bases between. The CDR3 runs 11 residues. The CDR3 loop reads CSARRGSPLHF. The CDR3 DNA reads as TGCAGTGCTAGACGGGGTTCACCCCTCCACTTT.

The genes are TRBV19 and TRBJ2-3; 8 bases agree with TRBD2. Germline assignment: CDR1 LNHDA and CDR2 SQIVND (reference sequence). CDR3 length: 15 amino acids. J lost 5 bases, V lost 8 bases, and 12 bases had no gene match. CDR3 sequence (DNA): TGTGCCAGTCGCCACGTGTCGGGGGGGCAAGATACGCAGTATTTT. Translated, it gives CASRHVSGGQDTQYF.

The chain joins TRBV29-1 to TRBJ1-1; D is perhaps TRBD1 (5 bases). This CDR3 has 12 residues. V gave up 4 bases and J gave up 1 base, with 7 bases separating them. The germline gives CDR1 SQVTM, CDR2 ANQGSEA. Here the CDR3 DNA reads TGCAGCGTTGGGGGGACGAACACTGAAGCTTTCTTT. This gives the protein CSVGGTNTEAFF.

The rearrangement links TRBV6-6 to TRBJ1-3; D is possibly TRBD1 (5 bases). Germline V lookup: CDR1 MNHNY, CDR2 SVGAGI (reference sequence). The CDR3 consists of 16 residues. Trimming removed 4 bases from V and 4 bases from J, with 17 bases in between. CDR3 in DNA: TGTGCCAGCAGTTCGAGAGCCGGGACCGCCGGAAACACCATATATTTT. It encodes CASSSRAGTAGNTIYF.

J is TRBJ1-1 and V is TRBV7-2, with 9 bases matching TRBD1. The CDR3 is 13 amino acids. V shed 4 bases, J shed 10 bases, and the junction held 7 bases outside the gene matches. The germline CDR1 and CDR2 sequences are SGHTA and FQGNSA. CDR3 in DNA: TGTGCCAGCAGCTCGGGACAGGGTGGTGTAGCTTTCTTT. Its translation is CASSSGQGGVAFF. Full variable domain (missing parts from reference TRBV7-2 and TRBJ1-1): GAGVSQSPSNKVTEKGKDVELRCDPISGHTALYWYRQSLGQGLEFLIYFQGNSAPDKSGLPSDRFSAERTGGSVSTLTIQRTQQEDSAVYLCASSSGQGGVAFFGQGTRLTVV.

The rearrangement uses TRBV11-1 and TRBJ2-4; D is possibly TRBD2 (5 bases). This CDR3 contains 16 residues. The V and J ends lost 0 bases and 0 bases respectively, with 9 bases between them. Germline CDR1 is SGHAT and CDR2 is FQDESV (reference sequence). The DNA for the CDR3 is TGTGCCAGCAGCTTAGCCCCTGGACTAGCCAAAAACATTCAGTACTTC. This gives the protein CASSLAPGLAKNIQYF.

The chain couples TRBV30 to TRBJ1-5, with a weak D call TRBD1 (5 bases). CDR1 and CDR2 (germline): GTSNPN, SVGIG (reference sequence). V was clipped by 2 bases and J by 5 bases, with 10 bases between them. There are 13 residues in the CDR3. CDR3 sequence reads: CAWSTTADQPQHF. The CDR3 region has the DNA TGTGCCTGGAGTACGACAGCTGATCAGCCCCAGCATTTT.

The rearrangement links TRBV11-2 to TRBJ2-2, with D perhaps matching TRBD1 (5 bases). The V gene's germline CDR1 is SGHAT and CDR2 FQNNGV. V gave up 5 bases and J gave up 8 bases, with 9 bases separating them. The CDR3 has 12 amino acids. The CDR3 is CASSETVGELFF. The DNA of the CDR3 is TGTGCCAGCAGCGAGACAGTGGGGGAGCTGTTTTTT.

Note on this clone: One end of the junction is discordant with germline, which a read error may explain. At the DNA level, this CDR3 is encoded by other sequences in the same sample as well. The CDR3 nucleotides are TGTGCCAGCAGCTTGGCGTCAGGGGGGCCCCCTACAGATACGCAGTATTTT. It codes for CASSLASGGPPTDTQYF. The chain recombines TRBV5-1 with TRBJ2-3; the D gene is possibly TRBD1 (7 bases). The length of the CDR3 is 17 residues. Germline CDR1 reads SGHRS; CDR2 reads YFSETQ.

This sequence joins TRBV5-3 and TRBJ2-2; 7 bases line up with TRBD2. TRBV5-3 is an open reading frame, and its role is uncertain. The CDR3 is 13 residues long. This CDR3 is CATKGGAQLELFF. Written as DNA, the CDR3 is TGTGCTACTAAGGGAGGGGCCCAACTGGAGCTGTTTTTT.

The rearrangement joins TRBV3-1 (or the pseudogene TRBV3-2) to TRBJ1-5, with D unresolved. V dropped 2 bases and J dropped 5 bases, with 7 bases sitting between them. The germline V gene has CDR1 LGHDT and CDR2 YNNKEL (reference sequence). CDR3 size: 13 residues. The CDR3 spells CASSQRSDQPQHF. In DNA, the CDR3 is TGTGCCAGCAGCCAAAGGTCAGATCAGCCCCAGCATTTT.